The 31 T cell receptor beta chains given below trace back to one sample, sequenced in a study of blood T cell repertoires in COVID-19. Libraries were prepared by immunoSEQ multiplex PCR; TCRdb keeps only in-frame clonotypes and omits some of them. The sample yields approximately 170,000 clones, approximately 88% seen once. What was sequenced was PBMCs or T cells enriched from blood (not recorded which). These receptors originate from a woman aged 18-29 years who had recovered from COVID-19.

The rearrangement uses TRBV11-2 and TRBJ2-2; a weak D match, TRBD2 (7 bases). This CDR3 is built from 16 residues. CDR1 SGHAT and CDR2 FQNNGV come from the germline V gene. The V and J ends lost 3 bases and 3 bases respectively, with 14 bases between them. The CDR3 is CASSFLGGGDTGELFF. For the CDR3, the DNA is TGTGCCAGCAGCTTTCTAGGGGGAGGGGACACCGGGGAGCTGTTTTTT.

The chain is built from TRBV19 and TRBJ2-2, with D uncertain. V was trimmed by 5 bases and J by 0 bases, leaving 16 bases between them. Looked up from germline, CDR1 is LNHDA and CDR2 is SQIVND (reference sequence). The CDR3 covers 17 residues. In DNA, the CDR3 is TGTGCCAGTAGTGCCCGACTTACCTCCGCGAACACCGGGGAGCTGTTTTTT. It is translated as CASSARLTSANTGELFF. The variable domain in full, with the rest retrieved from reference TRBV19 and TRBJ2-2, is DGGITQSPKYLFRKEGQNVTLSCEQNLNHDAMYWYRQDPGQGLRLIYYSQIVNDFQKGDIAEGYSVSREKKESFPLTVTSAQKNPTAFYLCASSARLTSANTGELFFGEGSRLTVL.

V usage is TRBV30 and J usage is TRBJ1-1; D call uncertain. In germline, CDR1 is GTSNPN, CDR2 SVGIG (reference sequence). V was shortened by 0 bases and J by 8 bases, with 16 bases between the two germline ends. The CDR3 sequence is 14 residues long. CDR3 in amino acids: CAWSVTGIRVEAFF. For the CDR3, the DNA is TGTGCCTGGAGTGTTACGGGAATTAGGGTAGAAGCTTTCTTT. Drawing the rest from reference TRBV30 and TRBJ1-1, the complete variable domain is SQTIHQWPATLVQPVGSPLSLECTVEGTSNPNLYWYRQAAGRGLQLLFYSVGIGQISSEVPQNLSASRPQDRQFILSSKKLLLSDSGFYLCAWSVTGIRVEAFFGQGTRLTVV.

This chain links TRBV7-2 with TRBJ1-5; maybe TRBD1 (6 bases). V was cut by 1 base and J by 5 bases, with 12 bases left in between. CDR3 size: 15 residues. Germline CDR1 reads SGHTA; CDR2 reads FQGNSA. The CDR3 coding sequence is TGTGCCAGCAGCTTAGAGGGGGGGCGCGATCAGCCCCAGCATTTT. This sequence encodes CASSLEGGRDQPQHF. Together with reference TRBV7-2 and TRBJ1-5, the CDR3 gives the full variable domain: GAGVSQSPSNKVTEKGKDVELRCDPISGHTALYWYRQSLGQGLEFLIYFQGNSAPDKSGLPSDRFSAERTGGSVSTLTIQRTQQEDSAVYLCASSLEGGRDQPQHFGDGTRLSIL.

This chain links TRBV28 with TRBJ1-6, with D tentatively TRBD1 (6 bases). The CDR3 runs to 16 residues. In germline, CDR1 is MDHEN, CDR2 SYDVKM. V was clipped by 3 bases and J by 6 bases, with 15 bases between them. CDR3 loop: CASSFLTGQRNSPLHF. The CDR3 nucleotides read TGTGCCAGCAGTTTCTTAACTGGACAGCGTAATTCACCCCTCCACTTT.

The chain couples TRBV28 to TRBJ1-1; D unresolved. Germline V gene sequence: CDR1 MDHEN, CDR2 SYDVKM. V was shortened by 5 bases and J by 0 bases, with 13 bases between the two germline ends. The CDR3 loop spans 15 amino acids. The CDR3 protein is CASSLRLTMNTEAFF. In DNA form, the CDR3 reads TGTGCCAGCAGTCTGAGGTTAACTATGAACACTGAAGCTTTCTTT.

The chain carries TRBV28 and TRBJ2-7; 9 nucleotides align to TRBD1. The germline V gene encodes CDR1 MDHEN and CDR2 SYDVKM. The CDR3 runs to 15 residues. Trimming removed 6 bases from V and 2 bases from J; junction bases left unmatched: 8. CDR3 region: CASRDGTGKTYEQYF. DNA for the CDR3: TGTGCCAGCAGGGATGGGACAGGGAAAACCTACGAGCAGTACTTC.

CDR3 amino acids: CASSSGGSNEKLFF. The CDR3 coding sequence is TGTGCCAGCAGCTCTGGGGGCAGTAATGAAAAACTGTTTTTT. The rearrangement uses TRBV11-2 and TRBJ1-4, with D perhaps matching TRBD1 (6 bases). The CDR3 spans 14 residues. V dropped 4 bases and J dropped 4 bases, with 10 bases sitting between them. Per the germline V gene, CDR1 is SGHAT and CDR2 is FQNNGV.

The CDR3 DNA is TGTGCCACCAGCAGAGAAACCGGGACAGGGATTTTCGATACGCAGTATTTT. It yields the protein CATSRETGTGIFDTQYF. The chain couples TRBV15 to TRBJ2-3; TRBD1 matches at 9 bases. Germline loops: CDR1 LNHNV, CDR2 YYDKDF (reference sequence). Trimming removed 0 bases from V and 6 bases from J; junction bases left unmatched: 10. This CDR3 spans 17 amino acids.

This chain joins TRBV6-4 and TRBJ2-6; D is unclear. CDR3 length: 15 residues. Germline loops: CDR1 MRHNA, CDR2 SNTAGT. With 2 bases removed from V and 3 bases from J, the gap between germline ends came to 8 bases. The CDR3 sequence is CASSDTAGGANVLTF. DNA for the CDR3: TGTGCCAGCAGTGACACTGCAGGTGGGGCCAACGTCCTGACTTTC.

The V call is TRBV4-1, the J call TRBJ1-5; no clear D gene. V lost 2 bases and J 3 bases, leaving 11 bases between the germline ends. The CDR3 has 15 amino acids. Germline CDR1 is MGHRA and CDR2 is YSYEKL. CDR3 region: CASSQSAGDNQPQHF. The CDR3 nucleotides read TGCGCCAGCAGCCAAAGTGCCGGGGACAATCAGCCCCAGCATTTT.

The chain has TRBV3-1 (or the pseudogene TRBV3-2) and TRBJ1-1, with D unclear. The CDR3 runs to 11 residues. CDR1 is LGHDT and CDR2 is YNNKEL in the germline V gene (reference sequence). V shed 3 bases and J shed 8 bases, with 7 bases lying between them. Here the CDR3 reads CASSHRAEAFF. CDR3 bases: TGTGCCAGCAGCCACCGAGCGGAAGCTTTCTTT.

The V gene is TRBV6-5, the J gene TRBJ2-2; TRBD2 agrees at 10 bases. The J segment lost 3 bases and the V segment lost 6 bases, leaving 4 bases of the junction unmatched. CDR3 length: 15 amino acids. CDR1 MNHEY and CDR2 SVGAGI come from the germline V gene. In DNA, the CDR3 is TGTGCCAGCAGACCCCTAGCGGGAGACACCGGGGAGCTGTTTTTT. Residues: CASRPLAGDTGELFF.

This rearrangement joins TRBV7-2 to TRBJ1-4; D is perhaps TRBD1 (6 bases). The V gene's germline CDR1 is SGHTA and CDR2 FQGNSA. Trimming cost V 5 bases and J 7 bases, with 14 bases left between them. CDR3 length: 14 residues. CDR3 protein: CASSLYGGREKLFF. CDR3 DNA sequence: TGTGCCAGCAGCCTCTACGGGGGGCGTGAAAAACTGTTTTTT.

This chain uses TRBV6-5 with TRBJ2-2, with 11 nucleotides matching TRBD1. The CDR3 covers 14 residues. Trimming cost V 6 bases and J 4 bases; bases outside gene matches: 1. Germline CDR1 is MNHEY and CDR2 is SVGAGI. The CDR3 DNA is TGTGCCAGCAGGGGACAGGGGGGCACCGGGGAGCTGTTTTTT. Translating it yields CASRGQGGTGELFF.

CDR3 nucleotides: TGTGCCAGCTCACCAGGGACAGCGGGGGCCAATGGCTACACCTTC. Its protein product is CASSPGTAGANGYTF. V and J are TRBV18 and TRBJ1-2, with 7 bases fitting TRBD1. Germline V CDR1 and CDR2: KGHSH, LQKENI. Germline trimming cut 2 bases from V and 6 bases from J; bases unmatched to any gene: 9. This CDR3 comprises 15 residues. Looking up the rest from reference TRBV18 and TRBJ1-2 gives the full variable domain: NAGVMQNPRHLVRRRGQEARLRCSPMKGHSHVYWYRQLPEEGLKFMVYLQKENIIDESGMPKERFSAEFPKEGPSILRIQQVVRGDSAAYFCASSPGTAGANGYTFGSGTRLTVV.

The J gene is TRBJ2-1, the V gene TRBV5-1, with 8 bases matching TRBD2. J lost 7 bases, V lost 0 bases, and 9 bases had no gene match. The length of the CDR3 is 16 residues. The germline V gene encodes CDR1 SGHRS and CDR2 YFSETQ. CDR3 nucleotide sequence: TGCGCCAGCAGCTTGGTCGGCGGGGGGAGACGAAATGAGCAGTTCTTC. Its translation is CASSLVGGGRRNEQFF.

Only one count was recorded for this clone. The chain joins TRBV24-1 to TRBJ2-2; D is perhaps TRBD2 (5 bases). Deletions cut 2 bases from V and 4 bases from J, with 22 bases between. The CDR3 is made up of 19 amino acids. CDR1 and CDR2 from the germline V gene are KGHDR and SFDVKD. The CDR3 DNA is TGTGCCACCAGTGATTATGCGGGCAGCCGAGATATTTTCACCGGGGAGCTGTTTTTT. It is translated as CATSDYAGSRDIFTGELFF.

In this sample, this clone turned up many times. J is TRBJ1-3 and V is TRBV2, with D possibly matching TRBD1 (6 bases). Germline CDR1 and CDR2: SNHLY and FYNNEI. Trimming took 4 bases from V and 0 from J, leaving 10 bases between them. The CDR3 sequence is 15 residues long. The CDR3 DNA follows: TGTGCCAGCAGTGTTCGACAGGCCTCTGGAAACACCATATATTTT. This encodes CASSVRQASGNTIYF.

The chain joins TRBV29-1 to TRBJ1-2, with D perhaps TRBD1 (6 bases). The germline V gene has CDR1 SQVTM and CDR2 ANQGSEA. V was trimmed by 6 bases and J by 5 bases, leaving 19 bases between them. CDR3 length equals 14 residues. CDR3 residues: CSVGITGSPYGYTF. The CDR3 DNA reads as TGCAGCGTGGGAATCACAGGGTCCCCGTATGGCTACACCTTC.

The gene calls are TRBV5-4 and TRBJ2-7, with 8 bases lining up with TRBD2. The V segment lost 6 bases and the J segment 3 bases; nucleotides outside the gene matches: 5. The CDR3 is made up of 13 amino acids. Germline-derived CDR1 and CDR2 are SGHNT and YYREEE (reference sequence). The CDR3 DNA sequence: TGTGCCAGCAAAGCGGGGGCAGACTACGAGCAGTACTTC. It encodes CASKAGADYEQYF.

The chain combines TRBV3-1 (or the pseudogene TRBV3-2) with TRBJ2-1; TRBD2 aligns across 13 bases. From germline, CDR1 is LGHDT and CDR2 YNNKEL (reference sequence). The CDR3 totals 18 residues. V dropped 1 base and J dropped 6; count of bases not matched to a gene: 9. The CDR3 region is CASSQALAGGPDTNEQFF. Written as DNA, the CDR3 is TGTGCCAGCAGCCAAGCACTAGCGGGAGGGCCGGATACCAATGAGCAGTTCTTC.

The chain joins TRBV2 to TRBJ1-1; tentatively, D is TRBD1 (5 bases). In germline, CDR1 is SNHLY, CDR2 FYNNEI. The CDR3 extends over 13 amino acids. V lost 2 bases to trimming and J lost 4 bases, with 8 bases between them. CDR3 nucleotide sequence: TGTGCCAGCAGTGAATGGGGCGGCACTGAAGCTTTCTTT. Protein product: CASSEWGGTEAFF.

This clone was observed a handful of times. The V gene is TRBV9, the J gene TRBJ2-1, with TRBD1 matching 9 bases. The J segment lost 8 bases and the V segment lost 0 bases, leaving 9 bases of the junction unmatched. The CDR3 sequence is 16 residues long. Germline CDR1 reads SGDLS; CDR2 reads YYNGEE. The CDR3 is CASSVGDGTGSDEQFF. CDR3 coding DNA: TGTGCCAGCAGCGTAGGGGACGGGACAGGGTCCGATGAGCAGTTCTTC.

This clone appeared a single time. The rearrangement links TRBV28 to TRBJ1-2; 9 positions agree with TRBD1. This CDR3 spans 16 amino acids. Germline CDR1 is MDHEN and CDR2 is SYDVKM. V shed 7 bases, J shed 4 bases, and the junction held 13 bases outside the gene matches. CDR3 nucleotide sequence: TGTGCCAGCACTAGTTTAGGGGACAGGGAGGGCTATGGCTACACCTTC. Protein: CASTSLGDREGYGYTF.

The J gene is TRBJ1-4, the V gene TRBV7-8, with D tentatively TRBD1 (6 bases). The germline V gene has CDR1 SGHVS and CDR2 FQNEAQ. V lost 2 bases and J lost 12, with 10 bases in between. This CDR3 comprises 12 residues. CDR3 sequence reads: CASSLTGWELFF. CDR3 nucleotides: TGTGCCAGCAGCTTAACAGGGTGGGAACTGTTTTTT.

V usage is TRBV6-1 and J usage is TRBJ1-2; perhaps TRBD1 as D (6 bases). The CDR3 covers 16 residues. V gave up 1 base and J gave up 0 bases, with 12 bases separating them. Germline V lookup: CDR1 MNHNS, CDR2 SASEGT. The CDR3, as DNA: TGTGCCAGCAGTGAAGTACAGGGTCAAGCTAACTATGGCTACACCTTC. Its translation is CASSEVQGQANYGYTF.

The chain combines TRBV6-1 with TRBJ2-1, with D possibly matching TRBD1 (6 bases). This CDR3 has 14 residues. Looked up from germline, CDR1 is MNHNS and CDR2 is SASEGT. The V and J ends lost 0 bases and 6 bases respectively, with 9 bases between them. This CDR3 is CASSEAGAANEQFF. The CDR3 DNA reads TGTGCCAGCAGTGAAGCGGGGGCGGCCAATGAGCAGTTCTTC.

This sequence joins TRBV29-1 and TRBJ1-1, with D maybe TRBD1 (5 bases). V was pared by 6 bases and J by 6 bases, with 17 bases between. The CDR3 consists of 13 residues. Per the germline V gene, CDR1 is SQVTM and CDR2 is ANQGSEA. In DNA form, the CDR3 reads TGCAGCGTGCAGACCGCCAGGGCCGCTGAAGCTTTCTTT. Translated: CSVQTARAAEAFF. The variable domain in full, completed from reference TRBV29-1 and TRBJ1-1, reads SAVISQKPSRDICQRGTSLTIQCQVDSQVTMMFWYRQQPGQSLTLIATANQGSEATYESGFVIDKFPISRPNLTFSTLTVSNMSPEDSSIYLCSVQTARAAEAFFGQGTRLTVV.

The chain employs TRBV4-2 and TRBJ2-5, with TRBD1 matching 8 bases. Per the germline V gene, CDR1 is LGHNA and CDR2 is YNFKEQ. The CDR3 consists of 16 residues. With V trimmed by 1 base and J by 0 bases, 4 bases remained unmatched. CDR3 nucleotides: TGTGCCAGCAGCCAAGCGGACAGGGTCCACCAAGAGACCCAGTACTTC. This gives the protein CASSQADRVHQETQYF.

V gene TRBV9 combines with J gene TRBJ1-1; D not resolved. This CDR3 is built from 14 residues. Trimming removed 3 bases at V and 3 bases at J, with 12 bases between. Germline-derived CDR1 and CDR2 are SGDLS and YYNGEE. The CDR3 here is CASSGGGGHTEAFF. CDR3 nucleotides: TGTGCCAGCAGCGGGGGAGGTGGGCACACTGAAGCTTTCTTT. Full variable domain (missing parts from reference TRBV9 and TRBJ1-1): DSGVTQTPKHLITATGQRVTLRCSPRSGDLSVYWYQQSLDQGLQFLIQYYNGEERAKGNILERFSAQQFPDLHSELNLSSLELGDSALYFCASSGGGGHTEAFFGQGTRLTVV.